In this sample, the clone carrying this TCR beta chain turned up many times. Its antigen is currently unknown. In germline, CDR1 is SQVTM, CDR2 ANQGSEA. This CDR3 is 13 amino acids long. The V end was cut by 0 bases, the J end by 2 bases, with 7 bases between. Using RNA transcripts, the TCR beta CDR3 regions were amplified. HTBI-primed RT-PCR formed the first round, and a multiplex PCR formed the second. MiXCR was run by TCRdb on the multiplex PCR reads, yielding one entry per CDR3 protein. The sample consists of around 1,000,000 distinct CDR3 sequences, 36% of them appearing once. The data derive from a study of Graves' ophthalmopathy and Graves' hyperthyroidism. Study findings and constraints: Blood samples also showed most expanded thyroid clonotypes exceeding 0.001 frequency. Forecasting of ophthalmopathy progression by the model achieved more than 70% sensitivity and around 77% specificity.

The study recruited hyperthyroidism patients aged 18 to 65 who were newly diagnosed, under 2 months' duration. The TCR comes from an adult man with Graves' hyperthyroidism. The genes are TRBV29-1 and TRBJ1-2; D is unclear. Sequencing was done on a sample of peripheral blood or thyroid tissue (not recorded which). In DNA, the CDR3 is TGCAGCGTTGAAGATACCTTCAACTATGGCTACACCTTC. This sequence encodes CSVEDTFNYGYTF.